This TCR beta chain appears in the sequencing data of a study of blood T cell repertoires in COVID-19. For the study at large: Acute and convalescent COVID-19 specimens originated in the United States, Italy and Spain.

This CDR3 comprises 16 residues. The V end was cut by 4 bases, the J end by 4 bases, with 17 bases between. Enrollees, about 18 to 95 years old, lived in about two dozen US areas. Generated by immunoSEQ multiplex PCR, the TCRdb table keeps only in-frame clones and is missing some. The sample yields 200,000 or so clones, approximately 84% seen once. The sample consisted of PBMCs or T cells enriched from blood (not recorded which). J is TRBJ2-4 and V is TRBV23-1, with D possibly being TRBD1 (6 bases). TRBV23-1 is annotated as an ORF whose role is uncertain. The clonotype comes from a man aged 40-55 years who had recovered from COVID-19. This CDR3 reads CASSPERSDSKNIQYF. Written as DNA, the CDR3 is TGCGCCAGCAGTCCGGAACGATCGGACAGTAAAAACATTCAGTACTTC.